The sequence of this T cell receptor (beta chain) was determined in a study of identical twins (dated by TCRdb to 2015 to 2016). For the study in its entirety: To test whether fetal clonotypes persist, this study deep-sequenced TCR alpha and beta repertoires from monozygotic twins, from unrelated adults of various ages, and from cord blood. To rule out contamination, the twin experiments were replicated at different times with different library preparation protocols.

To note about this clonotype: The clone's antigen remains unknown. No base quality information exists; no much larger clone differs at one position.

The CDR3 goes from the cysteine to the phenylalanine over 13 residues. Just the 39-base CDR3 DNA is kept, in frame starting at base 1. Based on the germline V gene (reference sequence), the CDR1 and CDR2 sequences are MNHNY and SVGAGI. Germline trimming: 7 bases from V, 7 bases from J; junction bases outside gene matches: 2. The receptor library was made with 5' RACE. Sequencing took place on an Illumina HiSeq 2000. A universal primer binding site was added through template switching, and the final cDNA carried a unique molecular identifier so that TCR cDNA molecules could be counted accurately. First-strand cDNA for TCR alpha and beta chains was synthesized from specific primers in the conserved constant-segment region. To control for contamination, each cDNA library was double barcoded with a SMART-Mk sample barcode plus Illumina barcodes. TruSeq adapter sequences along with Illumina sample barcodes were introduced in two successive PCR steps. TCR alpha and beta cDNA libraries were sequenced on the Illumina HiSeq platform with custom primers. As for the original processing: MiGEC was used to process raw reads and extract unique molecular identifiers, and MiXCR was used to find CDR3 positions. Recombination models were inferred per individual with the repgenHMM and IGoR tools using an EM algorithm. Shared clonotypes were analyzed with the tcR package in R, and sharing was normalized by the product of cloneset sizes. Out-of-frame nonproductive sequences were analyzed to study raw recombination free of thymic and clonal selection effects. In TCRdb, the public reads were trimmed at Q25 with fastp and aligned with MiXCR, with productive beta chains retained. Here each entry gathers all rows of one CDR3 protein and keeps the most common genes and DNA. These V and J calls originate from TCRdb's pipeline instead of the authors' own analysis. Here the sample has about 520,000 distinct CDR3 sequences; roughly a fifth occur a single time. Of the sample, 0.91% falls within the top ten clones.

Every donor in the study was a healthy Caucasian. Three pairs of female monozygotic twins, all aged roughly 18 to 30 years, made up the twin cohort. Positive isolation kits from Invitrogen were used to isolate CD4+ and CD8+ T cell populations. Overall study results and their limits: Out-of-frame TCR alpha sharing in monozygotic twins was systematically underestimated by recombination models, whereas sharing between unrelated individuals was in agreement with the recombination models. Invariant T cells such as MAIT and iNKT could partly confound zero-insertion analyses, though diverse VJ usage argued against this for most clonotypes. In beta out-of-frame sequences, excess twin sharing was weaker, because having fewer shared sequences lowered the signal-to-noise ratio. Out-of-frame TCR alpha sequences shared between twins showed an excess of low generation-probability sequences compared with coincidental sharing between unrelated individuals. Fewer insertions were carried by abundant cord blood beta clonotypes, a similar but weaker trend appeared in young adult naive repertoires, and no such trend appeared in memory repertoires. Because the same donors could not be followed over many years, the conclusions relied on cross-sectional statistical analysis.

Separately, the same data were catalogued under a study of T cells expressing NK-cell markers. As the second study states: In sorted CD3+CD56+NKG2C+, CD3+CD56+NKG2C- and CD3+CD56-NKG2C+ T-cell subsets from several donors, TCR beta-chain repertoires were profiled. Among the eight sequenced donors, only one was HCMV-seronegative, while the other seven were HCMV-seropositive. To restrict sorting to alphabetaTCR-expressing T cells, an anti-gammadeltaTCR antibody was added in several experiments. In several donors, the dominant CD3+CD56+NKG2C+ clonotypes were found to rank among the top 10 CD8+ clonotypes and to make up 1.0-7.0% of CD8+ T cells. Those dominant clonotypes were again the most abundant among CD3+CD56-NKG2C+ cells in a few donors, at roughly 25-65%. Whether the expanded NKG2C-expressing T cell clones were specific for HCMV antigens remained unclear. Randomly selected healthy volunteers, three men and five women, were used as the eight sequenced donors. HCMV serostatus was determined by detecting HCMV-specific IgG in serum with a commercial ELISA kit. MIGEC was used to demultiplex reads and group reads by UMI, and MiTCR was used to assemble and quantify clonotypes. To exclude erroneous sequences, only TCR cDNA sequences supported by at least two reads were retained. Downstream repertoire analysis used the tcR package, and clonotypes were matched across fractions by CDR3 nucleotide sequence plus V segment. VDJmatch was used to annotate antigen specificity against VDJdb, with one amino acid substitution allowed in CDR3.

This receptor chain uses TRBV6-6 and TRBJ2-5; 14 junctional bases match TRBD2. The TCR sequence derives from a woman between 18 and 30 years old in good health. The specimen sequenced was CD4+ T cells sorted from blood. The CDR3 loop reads CASKGLAGGTQYF. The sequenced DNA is TGTGCCAGCAAAGGACTAGCGGGGGGGACCCAGTACTTC.